Each of the 31 T cell receptor beta chains below was sequenced from the same sample in a study of response to subunit inactivated influenza vaccine. One entry per CDR3 protein results from TCRdb running MiXCR on the RT-PCR reads. The sample lists roughly 630,000 distinct CDR3 sequences; around 15% were seen once. This material consisted of PBMCs from blood, taken around two weeks before vaccination. Source of these receptors: a man aged 45-65 years who received an inactivated influenza vaccine.

This clonotype was detected ten times or more. The chain employs TRBV12-3 or TRBV12-4 and TRBJ2-1; D gene ambiguous. CDR3 size: 14 residues. Trimming took 3 bases from V and 5 from J, leaving 11 bases between them. CDR3 DNA sequence: TGTGCCAGCAGTTTCCTTAGGATGGACAATGAGCAGTTCTTC. Encoded protein: CASSFLRMDNEQFF.

In this sample, this clonotype turned up a few times. This chain joins TRBV28 and TRBJ1-5; TRBD1 matches 9 bases. Trimming at V came to 5 bases and at J to 6 bases, leaving 8 bases not matched to a gene. CDR3 length equals 15 residues. Germline CDR1 and CDR2: MDHEN and SYDVKM. CDR3 in amino acids: CASSPDRGMVQPQHF. CDR3 DNA sequence: TGTGCCAGCAGTCCTGACAGGGGGATGGTTCAGCCCCAGCATTTT.

In this sample, this clonotype turned up a few times. This chain uses TRBV4-3 with TRBJ1-3, with a weak D call TRBD1 (5 bases). V gave up 3 bases and J gave up 0 bases, with 9 bases separating them. The CDR3 sequence is 15 residues long. CDR1 LGHNA and CDR2 YSLEER come from the germline V gene. The CDR3 is CASSQEGTSGNTIYF. The CDR3, as DNA: TGCGCCAGCAGCCAGGAGGGGACCTCTGGAAACACCATATATTTT.

This clonotype showed up just a few times. V usage is TRBV12-3 or TRBV12-4 and J usage is TRBJ1-2; D unresolved. V was clipped by 7 bases and J by 4 bases, with 13 bases between them. The CDR3 spans 13 residues. The CDR3 DNA is TGTGCCAGCACCCTAGAAGGGTCCTATGGCTACACCTTC. This gives the protein CASTLEGSYGYTF.

The J gene is TRBJ2-1, the V gene TRBV6-4; 13 bases match TRBD2. J was trimmed by 1 base and V by 10 bases; bases with no gene match: 10. The V gene's germline CDR1 is MRHNA and CDR2 SNTAGT. There are 17 residues in the CDR3. The CDR3 reads CATPLAGGPSSYNEQFF. CDR3 in DNA: TGTGCCACCCCACTAGCGGGAGGGCCAAGTTCCTACAATGAGCAGTTCTTC.

This clonotype was detected a few times. This chain joins TRBV7-2 and TRBJ2-5, with D tentatively TRBD1 or TRBD2 (5 bases each). Germline V lookup: CDR1 SGHTA, CDR2 FQGNSA. This CDR3 is built from 13 residues. The V and J ends lost 3 bases and 6 bases respectively, with 11 bases between them. The DNA of the CDR3 is TGTGCCAGCAGCTTCGAGGGGAGAAAGACCCAGTACTTC. Protein product: CASSFEGRKTQYF.

This clonotype has more than one count but fewer than ten. The chain couples TRBV7-9 to TRBJ2-1; 9 nucleotides match TRBD2. The CDR3 has 17 amino acids. The J segment lost 1 base and the V segment lost 5 bases, leaving 9 bases of the junction unmatched. In germline, CDR1 is SEHNR, CDR2 FQNEAQ (reference sequence). In DNA, the CDR3 is TGTGCCAGCAGCCCAAGGGCTAGCGGGGATTCCTACAATGAGCAGTTCTTC. This sequence encodes CASSPRASGDSYNEQFF.

This clonotype was detected ten times or more. V is TRBV6-1 and J is TRBJ2-7; 10 bases line up with TRBD1. V shed 5 bases and J 2 bases; nucleotides not matched to a gene: 6. The CDR3 spans 15 residues. CDR1 and CDR2 from the germline V gene are MNHNS and SASEGT. As DNA, the CDR3 is TGTGCCAGCAGTCAAGGGACAGGGGCAACCTACGAGCAGTACTTC. As protein: CASSQGTGATYEQYF.

This clonotype was observed a handful of times. The V and J genes are TRBV11-2 and TRBJ2-2; possibly TRBD1 for D (7 bases). V lost 7 bases and J 2 bases, leaving 14 bases between the germline ends. Germline CDR1 reads SGHAT; CDR2 reads FQNNGV. The CDR3 runs 15 residues. CDR3 amino acids: CASIRGTVNTGELFF. As DNA, the CDR3 is TGTGCCAGCATCCGGGGGACAGTCAACACCGGGGAGCTGTTTTTT.

The chain's CDR3 is CATSKERGYEQYF. In nucleotides, the CDR3 is TGTGCCACCAGCAAAGAGCGGGGGTACGAGCAGTACTTC. The J gene is TRBJ2-7, the V gene TRBV15; TRBD2 agrees at 8 bases. The J segment lost 4 bases and the V segment lost 4 bases, leaving 3 bases of the junction unmatched. Germline-derived CDR1 and CDR2 are LNHNV and YYDKDF (reference sequence). The CDR3 runs to 13 residues.

V is TRBV4-3 and J is TRBJ2-6, with TRBD1 matching over 11 bases. The CDR3 contains 19 residues. With V trimmed by 0 bases and J by 2 bases, 6 bases remained unmatched. CDR1 is LGHNA, CDR2 YSLEER, per germline. DNA for the CDR3: TGCGCCAGCAGCCAAGATTGGCGGACAGGGGGCGCTGGGGCCAACGTCCTGACTTTC. The encoded protein is CASSQDWRTGGAGANVLTF.

This clonotype was recorded a few times. The chain couples TRBV7-9 to TRBJ2-3; perhaps TRBD2 as D (5 bases). Germline CDR1 SEHNR, CDR2 FQNEAQ (reference sequence). Trimming cost V 10 bases and J 4 bases, with 12 bases left between them. The CDR3 extends over 12 amino acids. CDR3 protein: CATRDPPDTQYF. In nucleotides, the CDR3 is TGTGCCACCCGGGATCCCCCAGATACGCAGTATTTT.

There are a few counts of this clonotype. V and J are TRBV9 and TRBJ2-7; D is unclear. The V end was cut by 0 bases, the J end by 2 bases, with 9 bases between. The CDR3 consists of 14 residues. Looked up from germline, CDR1 is SGDLS and CDR2 is YYNGEE. CDR3 in amino acids: CASSVGLYPYEQYF. The CDR3 coding sequence is TGTGCCAGCAGCGTAGGACTTTACCCCTACGAGCAGTACTTC.

The V and J genes are TRBV2 and TRBJ2-5; the D gene is possibly TRBD2 (5 bases). The CDR3 consists of 14 residues. The germline V gene has CDR1 SNHLY and CDR2 FYNNEI. V lost 4 bases to trimming and J lost 5 bases, with 14 bases between them. The CDR3 DNA is TGTGCCAGCAGTGCCGACCGGGGATCCGAGACCCAGTACTTC. This translates into CASSADRGSETQYF.

This clonotype was seen more than once but under ten times. The chain joins TRBV5-1 to TRBJ1-1; a possible D gene is TRBD1 (5 bases). Germline assignment: CDR1 SGHRS and CDR2 YFSETQ. Trimming took 2 bases from V and 4 from J, leaving 18 bases between them. CDR3 length: 16 amino acids. The CDR3 DNA follows: TGCGCCAGCAGCTTAGAGGGGCCAGGTAGAGGCACTGAAGCTTTCTTT. This encodes CASSLEGPGRGTEAFF.

This clonotype has just a few counts. The rearrangement uses TRBV27 and TRBJ2-6; D might be TRBD1 (6 bases). Trimming left V 5 bases short and J 3 bases short, with 14 bases between. This CDR3 region has 16 residues. Per the germline V gene, CDR1 is MNHEY and CDR2 is SMNVEV (reference sequence). CDR3 DNA sequence: TGTGCCAGCAGTCTCCAACAGGGCAATGGGGCCAACGTCCTGACTTTC. Translation: CASSLQQGNGANVLTF.

The chain combines TRBV7-9 with TRBJ1-1; no clear D gene. This CDR3 has 13 residues. The germline gives CDR1 SEHNR, CDR2 FQNEAQ (reference sequence). Trimming left V 5 bases short and J 3 bases short, with 10 bases between. Written as DNA, the CDR3 is TGTGCCAGCAGCCTAGAACGGGACACTGAAGCTTTCTTT. Translation gives CASSLERDTEAFF.

The genes are TRBV20-1 and TRBJ2-7; TRBD2 matches 15 bases. The CDR3 loop spans 15 amino acids. Germline V gene sequence: CDR1 DFQATT, CDR2 SNEGSKA (reference sequence). Trimming cost V 5 bases and J 6 bases; bases outside gene matches: 8. The CDR3 DNA reads TGCAGTGCTCCTAAGGGACTAGCGGGAGGATCCGAGCAGTACTTC. Its protein is CSAPKGLAGGSEQYF.

V usage is TRBV15 and J usage is TRBJ2-5, with a possible D match to TRBD1 (6 bases). From germline, CDR1 is LNHNV and CDR2 YYDKDF (reference sequence). V lost 5 bases and J lost 5, with 12 bases in between. There are 13 residues in the CDR3. The CDR3 DNA is TGTGCCACCAGCCTTACACAGGGTGAGACCCAGTACTTC. Its protein product is CATSLTQGETQYF.

This clonotype was counted a few times. This sequence joins TRBV29-1 and TRBJ2-1, with 7 bases aligning to TRBD1. Germline CDR1 SQVTM, CDR2 ANQGSEA. Germline trimming cut 2 bases from V and 1 base from J; bases unmatched to any gene: 2. The CDR3 runs 14 residues. The CDR3: CSVEKGASYNEQFF. The CDR3 DNA reads TGCAGCGTTGAAAAGGGGGCGTCCTACAATGAGCAGTTCTTC.

This rearrangement joins TRBV11-1 to TRBJ2-1; TRBD1 agrees at 7 bases. The CDR3 runs to 20 residues. The ends lost 5 bases at V and 0 bases at J; junction bases unmatched: 19. CDR1 and CDR2 from the germline V gene are SGHAT and FQDESV (reference sequence). The CDR3 loop is CASSGPPDRDIRSSYNEQFF. CDR3 nucleotides: TGTGCCAGCAGCGGTCCCCCAGACAGGGATATACGAAGCTCCTACAATGAGCAGTTCTTC.

The J gene is TRBJ2-4, the V gene TRBV12-3 or TRBV12-4, with 15 bases matching TRBD2. CDR3 length: 14 residues. J lost 13 bases, V lost 5 bases, and 6 bases had no gene match. Here the CDR3 DNA reads TGTGCCAGCAGTCGGGGACTAGCGGGGGGAAAACAGTACTTC. This encodes CASSRGLAGGKQYF.

This chain uses TRBV27 with TRBJ2-3; a weak D match, TRBD1 (5 bases). The V gene lost 1 base and the J gene lost 0 bases, with 14 bases spanning the gap. The CDR3 has 17 residues. Germline loops: CDR1 MNHEY, CDR2 SMNVEV (reference sequence). The CDR3 loop reads CASSLWGRSGSTDTQYF. In DNA form, the CDR3 reads TGTGCCAGCAGTTTATGGGGCAGATCCGGGAGCACAGATACGCAGTATTTT.

V gene TRBV9 combines with J gene TRBJ1-2; possible D gene TRBD1, 5 bases. Trimming shortened V by 2 bases and J by 3 bases, and 14 bases separated the two germline ends. Germline CDR1 and CDR2: SGDLS and YYNGEE. The CDR3 runs to 15 residues. CDR3 protein: CASSVGPEGDYGYTF. DNA of the CDR3: TGTGCCAGCAGCGTGGGACCCGAGGGTGACTATGGCTACACCTTC. The variable domain in full, with the rest retrieved from reference TRBV9 and TRBJ1-2, is DSGVTQTPKHLITATGQRVTLRCSPRSGDLSVYWYQQSLDQGLQFLIQYYNGEERAKGNILERFSAQQFPDLHSELNLSSLELGDSALYFCASSVGPEGDYGYTFGSGTRLTVV.

The chain combines TRBV12-3 or TRBV12-4 with TRBJ2-3; possible D gene TRBD2, 7 bases. The V end was cut by 5 bases, the J end by 4 bases, with 19 bases between. This CDR3 region has 16 residues. CDR3 nucleotides: TGTGCCAGCAGTCCGGGGGCGGGAGCTAGGGCAGATACGCAGTATTTT. This sequence encodes CASSPGAGARADTQYF.

The chain has TRBV15 and TRBJ2-3; D is uncertain. CDR3 size: 12 residues. V lost 1 base to trimming and J lost 5 bases, with 4 bases between them. CDR1 is LNHNV and CDR2 is YYDKDF in the germline V gene (reference sequence). In DNA, the CDR3 is TGTGCCACCAGCAGAGCAGAAGATACGCAGTATTTT. It encodes CATSRAEDTQYF.

CDR3 DNA: TGTGCCAGCAGCCAAGATTGGTGGGAAACCGGGACTAGCGGGGGGCCTAGCTACGAGCAGTACTTC. Translated: CASSQDWWETGTSGGPSYEQYF. The chain recombines TRBV14 with TRBJ2-7; 15 bases are shared with TRBD2. This CDR3 comprises 22 residues. The junction had 18 bases not matched to a gene; V was cut back by 0 bases and J by 3 bases. Germline-derived CDR1 and CDR2 are SGHDN and FVKESK. Based on the CDR3 plus reference TRBV14 and TRBJ2-7, the full variable domain is EAGVTQFPSHSVIEKGQTVTLRCDPISGHDNLYWYRRVMGKEIKFLLHFVKESKQDESGMPNNRFLAERTGGTYSTLKVQPAELEDSGVYFCASSQDWWETGTSGGPSYEQYFGPGTRLTVT.

V gene TRBV7-9 combines with J gene TRBJ2-3; TRBD2 matches at 9 bases. CDR1 is SEHNR, CDR2 FQNEAQ, per germline (reference sequence). The J segment lost 5 bases and the V segment lost 5 bases, leaving 14 bases of the junction unmatched. CDR3 length: 17 residues. CDR3 coding DNA: TGTGCCAGCAGCCCCGGGGAGGGACTAGCACCGGGAGATACGCAGTATTTT. It is translated as CASSPGEGLAPGDTQYF.

The V call is TRBV5-1, the J call TRBJ2-5; D is perhaps TRBD1 or TRBD2 (5 bases each). Germline V gene sequence: CDR1 SGHRS, CDR2 YFSETQ. Between the trimmed V and J ends, which lost 0 bases and 4 bases, there was a span of 13 bases. The CDR3 totals 15 residues. The CDR3, as DNA: TGCGCCAGCAGCTTGGTGGCGGGCAGGGCAGAGACCCAGTACTTC. Amino acids: CASSLVAGRAETQYF.

The chain is built from TRBV2 and TRBJ2-1; the D gene is possibly TRBD2 (5 bases). The ends were cut back, 4 bases at V and 2 bases at J, with 27 bases in the middle. CDR1 is SNHLY and CDR2 is FYNNEI in the germline V gene. This CDR3 region has 20 residues. The CDR3 nucleotides read TGTGCCAGCAGTGTTGTACGGACTCCCGGGCAGAGATGGACCTACAATGAGCAGTTCTTC. It is translated as CASSVVRTPGQRWTYNEQFF.

This clonotype was counted between two and nine times. This rearrangement joins TRBV12-3 or TRBV12-4 to TRBJ1-4; D remains ambiguous. CDR3 size: 12 residues. V was pared by 6 bases and J by 7 bases, with 9 bases between. The CDR3 nucleotides are TGTGCCAGCAGCGGGTCGGTTGAAAAACTGTTTTTT. This codes for CASSGSVEKLFF.